The sequence of this T cell receptor (beta chain) was determined in a study of identical twins. A universal primer site was created by template switching, with the cDNA bearing unique molecular identifiers. Via MiXCR, TCRdb re-called the 5' RACE reads, giving one row per CDR3 protein. The sample shows around 490,000 distinct CDR3 sequences, 14% of them seen only once. This clonotype showed up just a few times. As yet, its antigen is unknown. Germline CDR1 is DFQATT and CDR2 is SNEGSKA (reference sequence). V lost 6 bases, J lost 2 bases, and 11 bases lay in between. The CDR3 is made up of 12 amino acids. Study-level points and caveats: Zero-insertion results could be subject to partial confounding by invariant MAIT and iNKT cells. Within beta out-of-frame sequences, the excess sharing observed between twins was weaker.

A further study also used this sample, focusing on yellow fever vaccine responses in identical twins. In that study: Reportedly, the response of twins' T cells to the vaccine seemed partly convergent, partly personalized.

The sequence came from a woman between 18 and 30 years old in good health. The chain employs TRBV20-1 and TRBJ2-7, with unresolved D. The source material was CD4+ T cells sorted from blood. The CDR3: CSAQGPTYEQYF. In DNA, the CDR3 is TGCAGTGCCCAAGGACCTACCTACGAGCAGTACTTC.